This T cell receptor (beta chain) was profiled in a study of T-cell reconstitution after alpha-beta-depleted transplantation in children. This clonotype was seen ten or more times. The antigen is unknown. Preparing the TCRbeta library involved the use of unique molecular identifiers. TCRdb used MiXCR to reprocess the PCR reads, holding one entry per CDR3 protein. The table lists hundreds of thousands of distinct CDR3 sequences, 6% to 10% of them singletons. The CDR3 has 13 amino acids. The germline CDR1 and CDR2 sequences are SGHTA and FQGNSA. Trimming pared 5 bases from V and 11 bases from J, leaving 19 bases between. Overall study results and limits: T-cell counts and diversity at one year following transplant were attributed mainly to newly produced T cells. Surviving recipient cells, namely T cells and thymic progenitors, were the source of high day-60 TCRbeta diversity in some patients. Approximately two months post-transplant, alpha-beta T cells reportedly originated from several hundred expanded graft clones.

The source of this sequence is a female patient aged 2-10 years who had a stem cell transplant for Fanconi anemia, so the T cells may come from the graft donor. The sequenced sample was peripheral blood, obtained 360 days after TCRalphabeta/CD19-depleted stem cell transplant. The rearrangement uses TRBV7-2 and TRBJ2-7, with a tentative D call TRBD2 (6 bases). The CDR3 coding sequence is TGTGCCAGCAGCCCGCGGGGAATCGGGGAGGAGTACTTC. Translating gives CASSPRGIGEEYF.